A single sample gave rise to the 29 T cell receptor beta chains below, sequenced in a study of cytomegalovirus exposure and HLA in healthy donors. The PCR ran on 60 Vbeta and 13 Jbeta primers. Sequencing used immunoSEQ multiplex PCR; TCRdb keeps in-frame clones, though not all of them. Among around 140,000 clones listed, roughly three fifths were seen once. Material for sequencing was PBMCs. Receptors were obtained from a middle-aged woman in good health and CMV-seronegative.

The J gene is TRBJ1-3, the V gene TRBV7-6; D is undetermined. Germline lookup yields CDR1 SGHVS and CDR2 FNYEAQ. The CDR3 loop spans 13 amino acids. Trimming removed 5 bases at V and 3 bases at J, with 8 bases between. CDR3 sequence (DNA): TGTGCCAGCAGCCTTAGTGATGGAAACACCATATATTTT. Translation: CASSLSDGNTIYF.

J is TRBJ2-1 and V is TRBV11-2; the D is unclear. Germline V gives CDR1 SGHAT, CDR2 FQNNGV. The CDR3 runs to 13 residues. Trimming removed 4 bases at V and 4 bases at J, with 8 bases between. Here the CDR3 reads CASSSSVYNEQFF. CDR3 DNA sequence: TGTGCCAGCAGCTCAAGCGTTTACAATGAGCAGTTCTTC.

The J gene is TRBJ1-1, the V gene TRBV10-3; 9 positions agree with TRBD1. Germline V gives CDR1 ENHRY, CDR2 SYGVKD. With 6 bases clipped from V and 5 bases from J, the junction kept 10 bases outside the gene matches. The CDR3 is 15 amino acids. The CDR3 is CAIRPTGGRGTEAFF. In DNA, the CDR3 is TGTGCCATCAGACCCACAGGGGGCCGGGGGACTGAAGCTTTCTTT.

This clone was seen only once. Here the CDR3 DNA reads TGTGCCAGCAGCCCCGACACGGGACTGTGGAATGGCTACGAGCAGTACTTC. Translating gives CASSPDTGLWNGYEQYF. The J gene is TRBJ2-7, the V gene TRBV27; D perhaps matches TRBD2 (6 bases). The length of the CDR3 is 17 residues. Germline CDR1 MNHEY, CDR2 SMNVEV (reference sequence). V was cut by 6 bases and J by 3 bases, with 24 bases left in between.

This clone has a handful of counts. The chain couples TRBV19 to TRBJ2-1, with 9 bases that match TRBD2. Germline CDR1 and CDR2: LNHDA and SQIVND (reference sequence). V dropped 2 bases and J dropped 7; count of bases not matched to a gene: 0. The length of the CDR3 is 13 residues. CDR3: CASSILAGNEQFF. The CDR3 coding sequence is TGTGCCAGTAGTATACTAGCGGGGAATGAGCAGTTCTTC.

There are a few counts of this clone. This chain uses TRBV5-4 with TRBJ2-6; TRBD1 might be the D (6 bases). CDR3 size: 15 residues. V lost 4 bases to trimming and J lost 3 bases, with 11 bases between them. CDR1 and CDR2 from the germline V gene are SGHNT and YYREEE (reference sequence). This chain's CDR3 is CASSPQGLGANVLTF. In DNA, the CDR3 is TGTGCCAGCAGCCCACAGGGTCTTGGGGCCAACGTCCTGACTTTC.

The rearrangement joins TRBV10-3 to TRBJ2-7; 9 positions agree with TRBD2. V shed 2 bases, J shed 2 bases, and the junction held 4 bases outside the gene matches. Germline CDR1 is ENHRY and CDR2 is SYGVKD. The CDR3 runs 15 residues. The CDR3 spells CAISEGLAGTYEQYF. For the CDR3, the DNA is TGTGCCATCAGTGAGGGGCTAGCGGGGACCTACGAGCAGTACTTC.

In nucleotides, the CDR3 is TGTGCCAGCAGTTTCAGGGGGGACTCGGGAAAACTGTTTTTT. Translation gives CASSFRGDSGKLFF. The chain combines TRBV6-5 with TRBJ1-4; 7 nucleotides align to TRBD1. The CDR3 length is 14 residues. The ends lost 4 bases at V and 10 bases at J; junction bases unmatched: 9. CDR1 is MNHEY and CDR2 is SVGAGI in the germline V gene.

This chain uses TRBV28 with TRBJ1-4; weak D call: TRBD1 (5 bases). The CDR3 extends over 15 amino acids. Trimming pared 9 bases from V and 0 bases from J, leaving 14 bases between. CDR1 is MDHEN and CDR2 is SYDVKM in the germline V gene. The CDR3 nucleotides are TGTGCCAGTGGGGGGGTACGGTCAACTAATGAAAAACTGTTTTTT. It translates to CASGGVRSTNEKLFF. Complete variable domain (other parts from reference TRBV28 and TRBJ1-4): DVKVTQSSRYLVKRTGEKVFLECVQDMDHENMFWYRQDPGLGLRLIYFSYDVKMKEKGDIPEGYSVSREKKERFSLILESASTNQTSMYLCASGGVRSTNEKLFFGSGTQLSVL.

This clone was seen only once. The chain is built from TRBV12-5 and TRBJ1-4; maybe TRBD1 (6 bases). CDR1 LGHNT and CDR2 FRNRAP come from the germline V gene. The ends were cut back, 5 bases at V and 3 bases at J, with 16 bases in the middle. The CDR3 runs to 16 residues. In DNA, the CDR3 is TGTGCTAGTGGTACGACAGGACTTCGGGCTAATGAAAAACTGTTTTTT. It is translated as CASGTTGLRANEKLFF.

A single count supports this clone. J is TRBJ1-2 and V is TRBV7-3; maybe TRBD1 (5 bases). The CDR3 is 13 residues long. Germline V gene lookup returns CDR1 SGHTA and CDR2 FQGTGA. The V and J ends lost 2 bases and 4 bases respectively, with 8 bases between them. CDR3 sequence (DNA): TGTGCCAGCAGCTTAGGGGGGGGCTATGGCTACACCTTC. This translates into CASSLGGGYGYTF.

V and J are TRBV11-3 and TRBJ2-1; a weak D match, TRBD1 (6 bases). This CDR3 has 13 residues. Trimming pared 1 base from V and 13 bases from J, leaving 14 bases between. Germline values: CDR1 SGHNT, CDR2 YENEEA. The CDR3 reads CASSLGGTLDQFF. The CDR3 region has the DNA TGTGCCAGCAGCTTAGGGGGGACACTCGACCAGTTCTTC. Together with reference TRBV11-3 and TRBJ2-1, the CDR3 gives the full variable domain: EAGVVQSPRYKIIEKKQPVAFWCNPISGHNTLYWYLQNLGQGPELLIRYENEEAVDDSQLPKDRFSAERLKGVDSTLKIQPAELGDSAVYLCASSLGGTLDQFFGPGTRLTVL.

The rearrangement links TRBV5-1 to TRBJ2-3, with 9 bases aligning to TRBD2. Trimming took 2 bases from V and 0 from J; bases not matched to a gene: 7. This CDR3 has 17 amino acids. The germline V gene has CDR1 SGHRS and CDR2 YFSETQ. The CDR3 loop reads CASSFLSGGASTDTQYF. CDR3 nucleotides: TGCGCCAGCAGCTTCCTTAGCGGGGGAGCTAGCACAGATACGCAGTATTTT.

The V call is TRBV5-4, the J call TRBJ1-1, with 9 bases lining up with TRBD1. This CDR3 spans 16 amino acids. Germline-derived CDR1 and CDR2 are SGHNT and YYREEE (reference sequence). V was pared by 1 base and J by 5 bases, with 9 bases of the junction left unmatched. The CDR3 nucleotides are TGTGCCAGCAGCTTGAACAGGGGGCGGCAGGCGACTGAAGCTTTCTTT. Translating it yields CASSLNRGRQATEAFF.

The chain combines TRBV7-7 with TRBJ2-5; 9 positions agree with TRBD2. From germline, CDR1 is SSHAT and CDR2 FNYEAQ (reference sequence). The CDR3 consists of 15 residues. J lost 3 bases, V lost 5 bases, and 7 bases had no gene match. The chain's CDR3 is CASSPSLAGKETQYF. The CDR3 nucleotides read TGTGCCAGCAGCCCCAGTCTAGCGGGGAAAGAGACCCAGTACTTC.

This chain joins TRBV30 and TRBJ1-1; D may be TRBD1 (5 bases). Germline V CDR1 and CDR2: GTSNPN, SVGIG (reference sequence). The CDR3 loop spans 13 amino acids. V was trimmed by 0 bases and J by 5 bases, leaving 10 bases between them. The CDR3: CAWSVGKGTEAFF. For the CDR3, the DNA is TGTGCCTGGAGTGTAGGGAAGGGGACTGAAGCTTTCTTT.

The chain recombines TRBV2 with TRBJ1-5, with a weak D call TRBD1 (6 bases). Trimming cost V 6 bases and J 6 bases, with 15 bases left between them. The CDR3 consists of 14 residues. The germline V gene has CDR1 SNHLY and CDR2 FYNNEI. The CDR3 protein is CASRAGGISQPQHF. CDR3 DNA sequence: TGTGCCAGCAGGGCGGGGGGCATTAGTCAGCCCCAGCATTTT.

The CDR3 coding sequence is TGTGCCAGCAGCTTATTCGTAGCCGGCACCGGGGAGCTGTTTTTT. Encoded protein: CASSLFVAGTGELFF. V and J are TRBV7-2 and TRBJ2-2, with D uncertain. This CDR3 contains 15 residues. Per germline, CDR1 SGHTA and CDR2 FQGNSA. V dropped 2 bases and J dropped 4 bases, with 11 bases sitting between them. Filled out from reference TRBV7-2 and TRBJ2-2, the complete variable domain reads GAGVSQSPSNKVTEKGKDVELRCDPISGHTALYWYRQSLGQGLEFLIYFQGNSAPDKSGLPSDRFSAERTGGSVSTLTIQRTQQEDSAVYLCASSLFVAGTGELFFGEGSRLTVL.

V usage is TRBV25-1 and J usage is TRBJ1-6; no clear D gene. With 1 base removed from V and 8 bases from J, the gap between germline ends came to 18 bases. CDR1 and CDR2 (germline): MGHDK, SYGVNS. CDR3 length: 17 residues. For the CDR3, the DNA is TGTGCCAGCAGTGAATTAAGAGGGCCGAGGGTCCATTCACCCCTCCACTTT. This codes for CASSELRGPRVHSPLHF.

The CDR3 loop reads CASSWTVNQPQHF. The DNA for the CDR3 is TGTGCCAGTAGTTGGACAGTTAATCAGCCCCAGCATTTT. The chain couples TRBV19 to TRBJ1-5, with D perhaps matching TRBD1 (6 bases). The ends were cut back, 5 bases at V and 4 bases at J, with 9 bases in the middle. The CDR3 is 13 residues long. The germline V gene encodes CDR1 LNHDA and CDR2 SQIVND (reference sequence).

The rearrangement joins TRBV6-1 to TRBJ2-3; possible D gene TRBD1, 6 bases. Between the trimmed V and J ends, which lost 11 bases and 0 bases, there was a span of 18 bases. The CDR3 extends over 15 amino acids. Germline lookup yields CDR1 MNHNS and CDR2 SASEGT. The CDR3 protein is CAGANRAGSTDTQYF. In nucleotides, the CDR3 is TGTGCCGGAGCAAACAGGGCTGGAAGCACAGATACGCAGTATTTT.

The chain recombines TRBV6-5 with TRBJ2-2; D uncertain. The germline V and J ends were trimmed by 7 bases and 7 bases, with 7 bases remaining between them. The CDR3 has 11 amino acids. Germline-derived CDR1 and CDR2 are MNHEY and SVGAGI. The CDR3 region has the DNA TGTGCCAGCAAATCAGGCGGGGAGCTGTTTTTT. Protein product: CASKSGGELFF.

J is TRBJ1-2 and V is TRBV7-2, with 8 bases matching TRBD1. CDR1 and CDR2 (germline): SGHTA, FQGNSA. The ends lost 3 bases at V and 5 bases at J; junction bases unmatched: 2. CDR3 size: 13 residues. This CDR3 is CASSLDRAYGYTF. The CDR3 DNA is TGTGCCAGCAGCTTGGACAGGGCGTATGGCTACACCTTC.

This rearrangement joins TRBV6-1 to TRBJ1-5; no reliable D call. The CDR3 is made up of 13 amino acids. The germline CDR1 and CDR2 sequences are MNHNS and SASEGT. V was shortened by 6 bases and J by 7 bases, with 13 bases between the two germline ends. The CDR3, as DNA: TGTGCCAGCAGCGAACGGGAAGGGCAGCCCCAGCATTTT. Amino acids: CASSEREGQPQHF.

The V and J genes are TRBV10-3 and TRBJ1-1, with 7 bases matching TRBD1. Losses at the gene ends were 7 bases for V and 1 base for J; bases not matched to a gene: 6. The CDR3 runs 14 residues. Germline lookup yields CDR1 ENHRY and CDR2 SYGVKD. In nucleotides, the CDR3 is TGTGCCATCAAGGGGGCGGTCCCGAACACTGAAGCTTTCTTT. As protein: CAIKGAVPNTEAFF.

This clone has more than one count but fewer than ten. The chain joins TRBV5-1 to TRBJ2-3; possibly TRBD2 for D (7 bases). The germline CDR1 and CDR2 sequences are SGHRS and YFSETQ. Deletions cut 2 bases from V and 1 base from J, with 11 bases between. The CDR3 extends over 15 amino acids. The DNA of the CDR3 is TGCGCCAGCAGCTTTGAAGGGGGGGGCACAGATACGCAGTATTTT. This encodes CASSFEGGGTDTQYF.

The J gene is TRBJ1-3, the V gene TRBV11-2; D gene unclear. CDR1 SGHAT and CDR2 FQNNGV come from the germline V gene. The V gene lost 5 bases and the J gene lost 4 bases, with 12 bases spanning the gap. CDR3 length: 14 amino acids. The CDR3 DNA sequence: TGTGCCAGCAGCCCCCCACCGAGGGGAAACACCATATATTTT. This gives the protein CASSPPPRGNTIYF.

The chain has TRBV18 and TRBJ1-1; weak D call: TRBD1 (6 bases). V gave up 6 bases and J gave up 1 base, with 12 bases separating them. The CDR3 is made up of 14 amino acids. Germline V gene lookup returns CDR1 KGHSH and CDR2 LQKENI. In DNA form, the CDR3 reads TGTGCCAGCTCGTACAGGGTGGGGAACACTGAAGCTTTCTTT. It codes for CASSYRVGNTEAFF.

Here the CDR3 DNA reads TGTGCCAGCAGCCTTCAGATTGTGAACACTGAAGCTTTCTTT. This translates into CASSLQIVNTEAFF. The chain is built from TRBV14 and TRBJ1-1; D remains ambiguous. The CDR3 sequence is 14 residues long. Germline loops: CDR1 SGHDN, CDR2 FVKESK. The V gene lost 4 bases and the J gene lost 0 bases, with 9 bases spanning the gap.